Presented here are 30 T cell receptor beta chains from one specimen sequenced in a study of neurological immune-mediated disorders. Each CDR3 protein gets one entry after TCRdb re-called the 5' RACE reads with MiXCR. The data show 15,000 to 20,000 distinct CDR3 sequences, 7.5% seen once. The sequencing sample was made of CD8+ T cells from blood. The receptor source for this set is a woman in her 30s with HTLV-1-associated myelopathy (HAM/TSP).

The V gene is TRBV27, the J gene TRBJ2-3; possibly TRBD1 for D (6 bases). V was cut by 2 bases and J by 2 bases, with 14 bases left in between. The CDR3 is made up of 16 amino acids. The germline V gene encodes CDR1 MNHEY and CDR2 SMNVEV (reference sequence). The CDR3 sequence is CASSLRSGHITDTQYF. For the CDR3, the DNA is TGTGCCAGCAGTTTACGATCGGGACATATCACAGATACGCAGTATTTT.

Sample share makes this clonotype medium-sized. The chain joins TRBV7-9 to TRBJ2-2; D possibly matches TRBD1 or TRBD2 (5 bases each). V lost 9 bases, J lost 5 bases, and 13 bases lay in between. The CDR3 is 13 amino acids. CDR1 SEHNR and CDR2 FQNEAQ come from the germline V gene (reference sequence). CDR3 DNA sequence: TGTGCCAGGGAGGACAAGAAAACCGGGGAGCTGTTTTTT. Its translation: CAREDKKTGELFF.

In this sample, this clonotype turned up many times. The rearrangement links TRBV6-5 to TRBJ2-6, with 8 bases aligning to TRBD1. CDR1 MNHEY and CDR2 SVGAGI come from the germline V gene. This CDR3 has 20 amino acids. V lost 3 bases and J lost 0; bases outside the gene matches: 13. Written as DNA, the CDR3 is TGTGCCAGCAGTTATCGCGAACCGGACAGGGACGTCTCTGGGGCCAACGTCCTGACTTTC. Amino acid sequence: CASSYREPDRDVSGANVLTF.

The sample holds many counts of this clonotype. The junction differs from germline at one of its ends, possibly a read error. The CDR3: CASSDSPAGGPKIF. DNA of the CDR3: TGTGCCAGCAGTGACTCTCCAGCGGGGGGACCCAAAATCTTC. The chain uses TRBV6-4 and TRBJ2-1; TRBD2 matches 9 bases. Germline V gives CDR1 MRHNA, CDR2 SNTAGT. This CDR3 has 14 residues.

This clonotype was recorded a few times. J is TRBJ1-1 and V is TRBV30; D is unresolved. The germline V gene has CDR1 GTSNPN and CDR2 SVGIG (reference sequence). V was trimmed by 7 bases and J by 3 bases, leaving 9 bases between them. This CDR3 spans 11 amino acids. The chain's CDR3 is CAFSIDTEAFF. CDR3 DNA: TGTGCCTTCTCTATCGACACTGAAGCTTTCTTT. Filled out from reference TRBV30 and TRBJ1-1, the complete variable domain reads SQTIHQWPATLVQPVGSPLSLECTVEGTSNPNLYWYRQAAGRGLQLLFYSVGIGQISSEVPQNLSASRPQDRQFILSSKKLLLSDSGFYLCAFSIDTEAFFGQGTRLTVV.

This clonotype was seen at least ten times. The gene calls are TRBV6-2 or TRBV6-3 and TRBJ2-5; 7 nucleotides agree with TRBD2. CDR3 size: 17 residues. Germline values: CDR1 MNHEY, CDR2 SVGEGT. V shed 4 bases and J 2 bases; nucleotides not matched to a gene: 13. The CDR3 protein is CASSSPSALADQETQYF. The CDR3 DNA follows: TGTGCCAGCAGTTCCCCCTCCGCCCTAGCGGATCAAGAGACCCAGTACTTC.

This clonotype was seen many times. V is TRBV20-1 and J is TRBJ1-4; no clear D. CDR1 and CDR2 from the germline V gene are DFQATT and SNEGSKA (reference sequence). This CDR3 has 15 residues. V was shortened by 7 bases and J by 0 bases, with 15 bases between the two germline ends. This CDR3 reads CSVWPPVATNEKLFF. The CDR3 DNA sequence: TGCAGTGTTTGGCCGCCGGTTGCAACTAATGAAAAACTGTTTTTT.

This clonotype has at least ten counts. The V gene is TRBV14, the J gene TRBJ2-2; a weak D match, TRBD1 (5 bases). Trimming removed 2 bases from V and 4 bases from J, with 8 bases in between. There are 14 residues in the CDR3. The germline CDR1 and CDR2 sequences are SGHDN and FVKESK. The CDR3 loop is CASSQQGSTGELFF. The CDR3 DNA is TGTGCCAGCAGCCAACAGGGCAGCACCGGGGAGCTGTTTTTT. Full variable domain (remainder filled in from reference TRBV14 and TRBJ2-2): EAGVTQFPSHSVIEKGQTVTLRCDPISGHDNLYWYRRVMGKEIKFLLHFVKESKQDESGMPNNRFLAERTGGTYSTLKVQPAELEDSGVYFCASSQQGSTGELFFGEGSRLTVL.

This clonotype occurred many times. The CDR3 region is CASSLMPGNTDTQYF. As DNA, the CDR3 is TGTGCCAGCAGCTTGATGCCAGGGAACACAGATACGCAGTATTTT. V gene TRBV11-2 combines with J gene TRBJ2-3; weak D call: TRBD1 (5 bases). From germline, CDR1 is SGHAT and CDR2 FQNNGV. The germline V and J ends were trimmed by 3 bases and 2 bases, with 12 bases remaining between them. CDR3 size: 15 residues. Drawing the rest from reference TRBV11-2 and TRBJ2-3, the complete variable domain is EAGVAQSPRYKIIEKRQSVAFWCNPISGHATLYWYQQILGQGPKLLIQFQNNGVVDDSQLPKDRFSAERLKGVDSTLKIQPAKLEDSAVYLCASSLMPGNTDTQYFGPGTRLTVL.

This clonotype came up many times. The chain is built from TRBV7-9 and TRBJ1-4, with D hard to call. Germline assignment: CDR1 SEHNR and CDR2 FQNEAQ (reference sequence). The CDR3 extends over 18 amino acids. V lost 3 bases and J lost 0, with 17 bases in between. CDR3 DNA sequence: TGTGCCAGCAGCTTGCCCTCCGAGACGGTGGCAACTAATGAAAAACTGTTTTTT. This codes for CASSLPSETVATNEKLFF.

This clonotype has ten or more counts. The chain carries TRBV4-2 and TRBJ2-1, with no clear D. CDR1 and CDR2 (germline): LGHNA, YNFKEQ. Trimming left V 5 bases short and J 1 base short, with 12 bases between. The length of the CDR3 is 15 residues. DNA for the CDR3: TGTGCCAGCAGCTCAAGCGAGACATCCTACAATGAGCAGTTCTTC. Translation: CASSSSETSYNEQFF.

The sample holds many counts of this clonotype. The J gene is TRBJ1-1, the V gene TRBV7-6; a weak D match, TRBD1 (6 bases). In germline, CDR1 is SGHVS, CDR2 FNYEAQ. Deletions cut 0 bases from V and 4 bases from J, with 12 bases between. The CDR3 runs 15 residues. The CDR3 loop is CASSLAQGTGTEAFF. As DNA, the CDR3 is TGTGCCAGCAGCTTAGCGCAGGGGACTGGCACTGAAGCTTTCTTT.

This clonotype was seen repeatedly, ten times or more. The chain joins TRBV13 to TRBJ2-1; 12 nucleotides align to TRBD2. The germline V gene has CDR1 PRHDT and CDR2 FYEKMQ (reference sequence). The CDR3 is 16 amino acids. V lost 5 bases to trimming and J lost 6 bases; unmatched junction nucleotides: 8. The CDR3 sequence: CASSQGLAGMFNEQFF. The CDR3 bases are TGTGCCAGCAGCCAAGGACTAGCGGGGATGTTCAATGAGCAGTTCTTC.

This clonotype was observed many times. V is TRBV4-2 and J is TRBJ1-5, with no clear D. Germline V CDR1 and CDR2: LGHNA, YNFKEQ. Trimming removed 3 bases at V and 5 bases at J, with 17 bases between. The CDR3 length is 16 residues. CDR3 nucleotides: TGTGCCAGCAGCCACTCCCTTGGGGTCCCCCATCAGCCCCAGCATTTT. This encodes CASSHSLGVPHQPQHF.

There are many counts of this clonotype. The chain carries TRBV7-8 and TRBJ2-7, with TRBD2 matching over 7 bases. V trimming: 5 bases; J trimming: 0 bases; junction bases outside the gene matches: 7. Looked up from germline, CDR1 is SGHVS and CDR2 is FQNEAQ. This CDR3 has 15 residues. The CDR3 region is CASSRAGGSSYEQYF. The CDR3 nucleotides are TGTGCCAGCAGCCGCGCCGGGGGGAGCTCCTACGAGCAGTACTTC.

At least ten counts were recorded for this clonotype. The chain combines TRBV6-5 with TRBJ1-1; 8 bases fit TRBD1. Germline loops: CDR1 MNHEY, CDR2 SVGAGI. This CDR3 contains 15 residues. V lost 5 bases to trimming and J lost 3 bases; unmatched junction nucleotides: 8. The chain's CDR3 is CASSPQGELDTEAFF. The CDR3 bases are TGTGCCAGCAGTCCACAGGGGGAATTAGACACTGAAGCTTTCTTT.

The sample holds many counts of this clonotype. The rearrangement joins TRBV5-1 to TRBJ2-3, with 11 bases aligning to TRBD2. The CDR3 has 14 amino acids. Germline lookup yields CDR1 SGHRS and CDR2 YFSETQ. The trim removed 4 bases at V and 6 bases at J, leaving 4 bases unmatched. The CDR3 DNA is TGCGCCAGCAGCCAGACTAGCGGGGTCGATACGCAGTATTTT. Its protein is CASSQTSGVDTQYF.

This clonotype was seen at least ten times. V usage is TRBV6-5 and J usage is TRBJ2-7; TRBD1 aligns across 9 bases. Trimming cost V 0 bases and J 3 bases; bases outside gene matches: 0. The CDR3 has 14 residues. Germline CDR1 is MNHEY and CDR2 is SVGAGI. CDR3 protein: CASSYSDRGYEQYF. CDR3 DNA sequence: TGTGCCAGCAGTTACTCGGACAGGGGCTACGAGCAGTACTTC.

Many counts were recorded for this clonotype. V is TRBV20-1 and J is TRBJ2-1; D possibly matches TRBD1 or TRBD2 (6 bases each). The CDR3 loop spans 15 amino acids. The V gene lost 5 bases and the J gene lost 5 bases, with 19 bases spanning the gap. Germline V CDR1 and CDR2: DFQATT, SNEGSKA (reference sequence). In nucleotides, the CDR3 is TGCAGTGCTGGAAAGGGGGTGGAGGGGGACAATGAGCAGTTCTTC. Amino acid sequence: CSAGKGVEGDNEQFF.

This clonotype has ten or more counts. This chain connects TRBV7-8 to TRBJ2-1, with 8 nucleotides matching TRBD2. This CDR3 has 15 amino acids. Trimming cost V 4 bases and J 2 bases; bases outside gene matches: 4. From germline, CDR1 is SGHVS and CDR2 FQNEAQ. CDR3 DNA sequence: TGTGCCAGCAGCTGGGGGACTAGACCCTACAATGAGCAGTTCTTC. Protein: CASSWGTRPYNEQFF. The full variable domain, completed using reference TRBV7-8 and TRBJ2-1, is GAGVSQSPRYKVAKRGQDVALRCDPISGHVSLFWYQQALGQGPEFLTYFQNEAQLDKSGLPSDRFFAERPEGSVSTLKIQRTQQEDSAVYLCASSWGTRPYNEQFFGPGTRLTVL.

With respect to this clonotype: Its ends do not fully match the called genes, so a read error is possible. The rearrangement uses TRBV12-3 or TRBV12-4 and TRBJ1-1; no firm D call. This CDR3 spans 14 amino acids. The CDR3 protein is CASSRQEAYTEALF. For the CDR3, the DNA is TGTGCCAGCAGTCGCCAGGAGGCATACACTGAAGCTTTATTT.

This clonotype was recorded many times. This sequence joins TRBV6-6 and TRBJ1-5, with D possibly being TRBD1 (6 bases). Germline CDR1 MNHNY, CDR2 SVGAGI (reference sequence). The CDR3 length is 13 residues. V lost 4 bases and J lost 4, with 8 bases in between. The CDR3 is CASSSTGNQPQHF. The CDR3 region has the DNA TGTGCCAGCAGTTCCACAGGGAATCAGCCCCAGCATTTT.

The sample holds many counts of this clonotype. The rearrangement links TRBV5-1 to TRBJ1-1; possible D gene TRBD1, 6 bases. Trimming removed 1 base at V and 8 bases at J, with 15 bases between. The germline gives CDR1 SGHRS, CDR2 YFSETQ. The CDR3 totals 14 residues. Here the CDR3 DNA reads TGCGCCAGCAGCTTGTGGGTCGACAGGAACGAAGCTTTCTTT. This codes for CASSLWVDRNEAFF.

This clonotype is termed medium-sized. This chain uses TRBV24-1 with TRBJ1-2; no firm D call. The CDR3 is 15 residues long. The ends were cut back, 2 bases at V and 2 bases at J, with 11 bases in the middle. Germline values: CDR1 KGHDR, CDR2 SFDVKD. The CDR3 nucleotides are TGTGCCACCAGTGATTCCCGGCGAAAAAACTATGGCTACACCTTC. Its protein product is CATSDSRRKNYGYTF.

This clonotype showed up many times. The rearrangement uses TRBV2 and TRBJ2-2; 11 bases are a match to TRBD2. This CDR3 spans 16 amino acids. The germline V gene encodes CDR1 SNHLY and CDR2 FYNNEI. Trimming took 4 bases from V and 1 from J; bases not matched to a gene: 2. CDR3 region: CASSGLAGGNTGELFF. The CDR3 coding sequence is TGTGCCAGCAGTGGGCTAGCGGGGGGGAACACCGGGGAGCTGTTTTTT.

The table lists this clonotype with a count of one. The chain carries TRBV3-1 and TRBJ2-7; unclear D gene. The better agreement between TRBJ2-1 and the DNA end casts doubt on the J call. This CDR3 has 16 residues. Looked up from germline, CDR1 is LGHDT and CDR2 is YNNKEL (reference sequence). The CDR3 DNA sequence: TGTGCCAGCAAAATGGGCTTCTATTCCCTCTACAATGAGCAGTTCTTC. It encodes CASKMGFYSLYNEQFF.

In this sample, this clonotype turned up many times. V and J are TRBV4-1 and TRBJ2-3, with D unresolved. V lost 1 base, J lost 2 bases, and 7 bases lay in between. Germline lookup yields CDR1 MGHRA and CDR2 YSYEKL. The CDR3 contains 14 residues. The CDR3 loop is CASSQVQTTDTQYF. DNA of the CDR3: TGCGCCAGCAGCCAAGTTCAGACCACAGATACGCAGTATTTT.

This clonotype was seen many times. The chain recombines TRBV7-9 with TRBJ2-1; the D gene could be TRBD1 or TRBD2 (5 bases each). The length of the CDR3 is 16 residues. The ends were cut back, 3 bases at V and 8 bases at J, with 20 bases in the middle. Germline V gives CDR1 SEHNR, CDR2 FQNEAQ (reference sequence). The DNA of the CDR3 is TGTGCCAGCAGCTTGGTCGGGGCCGTTCGAGGGGATGAGCAGTTCTTC. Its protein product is CASSLVGAVRGDEQFF.

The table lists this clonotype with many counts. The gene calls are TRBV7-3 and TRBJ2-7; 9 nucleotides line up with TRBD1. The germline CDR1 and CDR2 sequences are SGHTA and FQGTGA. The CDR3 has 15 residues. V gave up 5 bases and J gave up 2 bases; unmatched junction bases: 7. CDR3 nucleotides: TGTGCCAGCAGCCCTACAGGGGGCCTTACCTACGAGCAGTACTTC. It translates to CASSPTGGLTYEQYF.

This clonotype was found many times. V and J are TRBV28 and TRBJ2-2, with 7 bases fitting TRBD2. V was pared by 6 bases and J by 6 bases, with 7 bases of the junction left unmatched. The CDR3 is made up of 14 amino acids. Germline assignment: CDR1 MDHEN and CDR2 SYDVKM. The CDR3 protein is CASSPETSPGELFF. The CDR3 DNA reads TGTGCCAGCAGCCCTGAGACTAGCCCCGGGGAGCTGTTTTTT.